This T cell receptor (beta chain) was identified in a study of PD-1 blockade in mismatch repair-deficient tumors listed by TCRdb under 2017. In the study overall: Between September 2013 and late 2016, the trial enrolled around 86 consecutive patients with approximately 13 mismatch repair-deficient cancer types, every one of whom had been previously treated and was progressing. Tumor-associated T cell clones in the peripheral blood of patients responding to PD-1 blockade were tracked using deep sequencing of TCR CDR3 regions.

The germline V gene supplies CDR1 SGDLS and CDR2 YYNGEE. The CDR3 sequence holds 13 residues, the cysteine and phenylalanine included. The only DNA kept is the CDR3, 39 bases in frame from the first base. V is shortened by 4 bases, J by 4 bases, and the region joining them spans 11 bases. General conclusions and limits of the study: Clones residing in the tumor, which were often undetectable in blood before treatment, expanded quickly after pembrolizumab and then contracted, generally before radiologic responses.

Mismatch repair deficiency in every enrolled patient was established by polymerase chain reaction or immunohistochemistry. TCR sequencing was performed for a few patients who responded to pembrolizumab therapy. Pembrolizumab PD-1 blockade was prospectively tested in advanced mismatch repair-deficient cancers, regardless of tissue of origin, in the phase II trial. Serial peripheral blood T cell samples were collected before and at multiple times after starting PD-1 blockade. The timing of each blood sample was reported as weeks after the first dose of pembrolizumab. Library generation was performed with the immunoSEQ multiplex PCR assay. Imported from immuneACCESS, the table was reduced by TCRdb to in-frame sequences with V and J called. These copies leave out some clones; in studies compared against another copy, an unresolved V gene accounts for under half, and the cause of the remainder is not known. Counted in this sample were more than 15,000 clones; about 80% of them appeared once. The ten largest clones represent 3.4% of the sample.

About this clone itself: What antigen it recognizes has not been identified. Base qualities were left out, and no much larger clone turns up one base away.

The chain is assembled from TRBV9 and TRBJ1-2, with the D gene call left open. This TCR came from an adult with mismatch repair-deficient cancer. The sequencing here drew on PBMCs, taken 4 weeks after starting pembrolizumab. For the CDR3, the sequence is CASSPDMGYGYTF. The bases are TGTGCCAGCAGCCCTGACATGGGCTATGGCTACACCTTC.